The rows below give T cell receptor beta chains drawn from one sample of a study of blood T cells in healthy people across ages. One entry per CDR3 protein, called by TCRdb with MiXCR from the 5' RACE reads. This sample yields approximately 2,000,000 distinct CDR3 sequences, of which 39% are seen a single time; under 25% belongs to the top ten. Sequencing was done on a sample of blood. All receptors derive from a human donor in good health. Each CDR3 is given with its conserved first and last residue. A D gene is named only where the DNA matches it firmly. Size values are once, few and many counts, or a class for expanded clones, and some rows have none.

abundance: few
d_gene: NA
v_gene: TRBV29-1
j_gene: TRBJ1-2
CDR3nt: TGCAGCGTTGATGGGGGCGCTCATGGCTACACCTTC
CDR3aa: CSVDGGAHGYTF

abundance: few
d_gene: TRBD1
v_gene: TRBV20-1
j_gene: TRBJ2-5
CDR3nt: TGCAGTGCTAGTTCGCCAGGGGGCGTGGAGACCCAGTACTTC
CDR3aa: CSASSPGGVETQYF

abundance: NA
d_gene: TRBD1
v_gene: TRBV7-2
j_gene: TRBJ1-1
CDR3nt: TGTGCCAGCAGGTTCCGGGACAGACTGAACACTGAAGCTTTCTTT
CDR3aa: CASRFRDRLNTEAFF

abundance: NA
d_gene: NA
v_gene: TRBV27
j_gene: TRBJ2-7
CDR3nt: TGTGCCAGCAGTGGGGCGGTACGCGAGCAGTACTTC
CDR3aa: CASSGAVREQYF

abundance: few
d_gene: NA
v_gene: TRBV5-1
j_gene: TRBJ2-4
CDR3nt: TGCGCCAGCAGCTTTTCGTCCCAAGAGCAGTACTTC
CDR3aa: CASSFSSQEQYF

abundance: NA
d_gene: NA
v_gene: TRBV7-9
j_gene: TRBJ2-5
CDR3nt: TGTGCCAGCACCCGAGGGGGAAACGAAGAGACCCAGTACTTC
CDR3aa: CASTRGGNEETQYF

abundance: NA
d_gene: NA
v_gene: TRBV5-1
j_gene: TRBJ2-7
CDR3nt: TGCGCCAGCAGCTTGGGGGGCTGGTCTCCCAATGAGCAGTACTTC
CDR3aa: CASSLGGWSPNEQYF

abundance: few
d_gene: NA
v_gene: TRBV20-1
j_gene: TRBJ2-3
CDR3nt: TGCAGTGCTAGAGTAGGGGCGGGCACAGATACGCAGTATTTT
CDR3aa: CSARVGAGTDTQYF

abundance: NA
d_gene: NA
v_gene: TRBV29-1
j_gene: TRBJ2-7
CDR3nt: TGCAGCGTTGTTTTCAGATCCTACGAGCAGTACTTC
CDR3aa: CSVVFRSYEQYF

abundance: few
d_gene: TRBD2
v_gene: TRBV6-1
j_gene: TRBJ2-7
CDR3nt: TGTGCCAGCAGTCGCGGACTACCCTCCGGGGGGACTTACGAGCAGTACTTC
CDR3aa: CASSRGLPSGGTYEQYF

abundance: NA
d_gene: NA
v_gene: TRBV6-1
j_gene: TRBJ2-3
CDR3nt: TGTGCCAGCAGTCCGACGTTGGACGGCGGGTGGCCCCAGTATTTT
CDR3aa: CASSPTLDGGWPQYF

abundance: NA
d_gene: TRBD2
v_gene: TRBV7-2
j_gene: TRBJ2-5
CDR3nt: TGTGCCAGCAGCTTATCACTAGCGGGGGGTAGGGTGCAGTACTTC
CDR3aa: CASSLSLAGGRVQYF

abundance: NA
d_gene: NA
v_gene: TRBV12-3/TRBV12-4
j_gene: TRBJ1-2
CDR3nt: TGTGCCAGCACCGCAGGGTTACAGGGCTACACCTTC
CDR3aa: CASTAGLQGYTF

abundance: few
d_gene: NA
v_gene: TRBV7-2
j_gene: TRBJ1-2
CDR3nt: TGTGCCAGCAGCACAAATGAGGGGGAGGATGGCTACACCTTC
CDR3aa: CASSTNEGEDGYTF

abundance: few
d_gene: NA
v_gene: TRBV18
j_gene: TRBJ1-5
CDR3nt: TGTGCCAGCTCACCACAAGACAATCAGCCCCAGCATTTT
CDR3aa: CASSPQDNQPQHF

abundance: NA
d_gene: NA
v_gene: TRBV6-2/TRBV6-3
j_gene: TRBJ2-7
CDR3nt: TGTGCCAGCAGTTACCAGGCCCTCTACGAGCAGTACTTC
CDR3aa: CASSYQALYEQYF

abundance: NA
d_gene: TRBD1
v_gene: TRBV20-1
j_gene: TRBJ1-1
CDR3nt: TGCAGTGCTAGACCCCCAACCACAGGGGGCACTGAAGCTTTCTTT
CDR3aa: CSARPPTTGGTEAFF

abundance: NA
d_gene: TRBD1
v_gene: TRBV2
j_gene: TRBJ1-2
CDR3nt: TGTGCCAGCAGTGCCTCTTGGGACAGGGAGGGACTTGACTATGGCTACACCTTC
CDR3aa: CASSASWDREGLDYGYTF

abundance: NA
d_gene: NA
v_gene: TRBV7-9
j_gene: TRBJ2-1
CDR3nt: TGTGCCAGCAGCTTAGAGGGGGGGGCAGGGCGAAGAGATGTGCAGTTCTTC
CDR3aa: CASSLEGGAGRRDVQFF

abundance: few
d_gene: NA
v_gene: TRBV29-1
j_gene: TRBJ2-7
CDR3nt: TGCAGCGTTGGGGGATTAGGGCTCTACGAGCAGTACTTC
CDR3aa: CSVGGLGLYEQYF

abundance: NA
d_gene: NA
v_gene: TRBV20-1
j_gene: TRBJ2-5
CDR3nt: TGCAGTGCTAGATTCGGGAAGAAAGAGACCCAGTACTTC
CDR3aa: CSARFGKKETQYF

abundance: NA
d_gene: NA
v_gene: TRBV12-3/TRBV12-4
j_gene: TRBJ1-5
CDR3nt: TGTGCCAGCAGTGACCGGGGGGCATGGCAGCCCCAGCATTTT
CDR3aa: CASSDRGAWQPQHF

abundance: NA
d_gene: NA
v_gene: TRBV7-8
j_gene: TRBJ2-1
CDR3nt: TGTGCCAGCAGCTTTAGTGACTACAATGAGCAGTTCTTC
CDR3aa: CASSFSDYNEQFF

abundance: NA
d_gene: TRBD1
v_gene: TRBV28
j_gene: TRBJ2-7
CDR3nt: TGTGCCAGCAGTTTGGGACAGATCGTTGCCTTCTCCTACGAGCAGTACTTC
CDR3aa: CASSLGQIVAFSYEQYF

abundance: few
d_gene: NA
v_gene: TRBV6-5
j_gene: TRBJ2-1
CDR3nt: TGTGCCAGCAGATCCTATACAGGGTCGACCTACAATGAGCAGTTCTTC
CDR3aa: CASRSYTGSTYNEQFF

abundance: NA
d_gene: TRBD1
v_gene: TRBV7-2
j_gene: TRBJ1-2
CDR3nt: TGTGCCAGCAGCCCCCGGGACAGCACCTATAGGAGCTACACCTTC
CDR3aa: CASSPRDSTYRSYTF

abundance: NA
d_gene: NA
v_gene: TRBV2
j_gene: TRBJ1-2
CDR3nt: TGTGTCAGCAGTGAACGGGGGGGAATGGGCTACACCTTC
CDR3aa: CVSSERGGMGYTF

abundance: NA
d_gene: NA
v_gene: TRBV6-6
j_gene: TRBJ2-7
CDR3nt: TGTGCCAGCAGTTACTCGCGGGAAGGCTACGAGCAGTACTTC
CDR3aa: CASSYSREGYEQYF

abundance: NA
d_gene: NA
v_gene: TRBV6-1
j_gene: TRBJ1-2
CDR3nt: TGTGCCAGCAGTGAAGGGGGTCGTTATGGCTACACCTTC
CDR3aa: CASSEGGRYGYTF

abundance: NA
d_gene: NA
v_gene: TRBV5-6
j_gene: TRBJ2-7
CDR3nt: TGTGCCAGCAGCTCCCGTACCTTTTTTAACGAGCAGTACTTC
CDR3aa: CASSSRTFFNEQYF

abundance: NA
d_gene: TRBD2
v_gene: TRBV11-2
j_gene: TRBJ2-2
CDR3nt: TGTGCCAGCAGCGCCTGGACTAGCGGGGGGCCAACCACCGGGGAGCTGTTTTTT
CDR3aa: CASSAWTSGGPTTGELFF

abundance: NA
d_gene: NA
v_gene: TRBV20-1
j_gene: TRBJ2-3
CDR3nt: TGCAGTGCTAGAGATCCGGGCAATACAGGGGATACGCAGTATTTT
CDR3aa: CSARDPGNTGDTQYF

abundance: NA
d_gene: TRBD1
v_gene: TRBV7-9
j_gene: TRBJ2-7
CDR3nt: TGTGCCAGCAGCCCGAGGACAGGGGGCGCATACGAGCAGTACTTC
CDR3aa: CASSPRTGGAYEQYF

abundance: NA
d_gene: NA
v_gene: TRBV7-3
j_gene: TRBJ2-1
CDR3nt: TGTGCCAGCAGCTTATCGTCTGGAGACAATGAGCAGTTCTTC
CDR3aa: CASSLSSGDNEQFF

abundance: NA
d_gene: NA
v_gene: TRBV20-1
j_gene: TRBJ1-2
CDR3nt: TGCAGTGCTACGGGCCCTCGGGAGGGGATAAATTATGGCTACACCTTC
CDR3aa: CSATGPREGINYGYTF

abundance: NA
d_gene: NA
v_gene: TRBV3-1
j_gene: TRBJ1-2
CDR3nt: TGTGCCAGCAGCCCACAGAGCGGGTGGTATGGCTACACCTTC
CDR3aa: CASSPQSGWYGYTF

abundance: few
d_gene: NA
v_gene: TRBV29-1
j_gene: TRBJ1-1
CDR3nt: TGCAGCGTTGCAGGGGACGCTGAAGCTTTCTTT
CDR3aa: CSVAGDAEAFF

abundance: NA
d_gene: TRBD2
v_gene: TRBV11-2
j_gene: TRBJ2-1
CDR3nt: TGTGCCAGCAGCATGAAAGGGGTGGTGGGGGGGAATGAGCAGTTCTTC
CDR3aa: CASSMKGVVGGNEQFF

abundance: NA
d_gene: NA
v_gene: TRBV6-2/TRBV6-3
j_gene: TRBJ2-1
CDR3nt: TGTGTCAGCAGTTACCGCCACAATGAGCAGTTCTTC
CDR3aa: CVSSYRHNEQFF

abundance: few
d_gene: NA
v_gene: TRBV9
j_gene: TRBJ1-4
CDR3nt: TGTGCCAGCAGCGTAAGTCCTACAGGGAACGAAAAACTGTTTTTT
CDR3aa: CASSVSPTGNEKLFF

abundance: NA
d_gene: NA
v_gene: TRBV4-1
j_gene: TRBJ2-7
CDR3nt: TGCGCCAGCAGCCACGTCGGTGACTACGAGCAGTACTTC
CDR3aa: CASSHVGDYEQYF

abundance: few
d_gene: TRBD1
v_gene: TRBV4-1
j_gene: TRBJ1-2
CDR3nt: TGCGCCAGCAGCCAAGATCAGGGGGGCTATGGCTACACCTTC
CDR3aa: CASSQDQGGYGYTF

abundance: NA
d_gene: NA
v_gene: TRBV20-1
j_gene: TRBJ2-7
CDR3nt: TGCAGTGCTAGAGATGTACTAGCTAGTACATTAAGCTCCTACGAGCAGTACTTC
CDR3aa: CSARDVLASTLSSYEQYF

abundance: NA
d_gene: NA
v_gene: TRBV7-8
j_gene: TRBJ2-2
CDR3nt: TGTGCCAGCAGCTTAGAGCTCAGGCGCACCGGGGAGCTGTTTTTT
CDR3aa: CASSLELRRTGELFF

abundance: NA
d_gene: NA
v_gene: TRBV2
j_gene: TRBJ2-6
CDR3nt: TGTGCCAGCATCCCCGGACAGTCTGGGGCCAACGTCCTGACTTTC
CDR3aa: CASIPGQSGANVLTF

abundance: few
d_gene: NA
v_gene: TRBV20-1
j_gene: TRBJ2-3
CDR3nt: TGCAGTGCTAGAGGGGAACTAGGCACAGATACGCAGTATTTT
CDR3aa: CSARGELGTDTQYF

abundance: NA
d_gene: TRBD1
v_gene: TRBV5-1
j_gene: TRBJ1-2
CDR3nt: TGCGCCAGCAGCTTGGAGGTGGGACAGGGGGCGAAGTATGGCTACACCTTC
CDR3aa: CASSLEVGQGAKYGYTF

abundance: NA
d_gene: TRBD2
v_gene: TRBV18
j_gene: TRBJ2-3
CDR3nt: TGTGCCAGCTCTCCGCTCCGACTAGCGGGGAGGACAGATACGCAGTATTTT
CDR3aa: CASSPLRLAGRTDTQYF

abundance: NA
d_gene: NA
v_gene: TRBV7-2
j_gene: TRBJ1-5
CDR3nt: TGTGCCAGCAGCCAAACAGGGAATAGCGATCAGCCCCAGCATTTT
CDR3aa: CASSQTGNSDQPQHF

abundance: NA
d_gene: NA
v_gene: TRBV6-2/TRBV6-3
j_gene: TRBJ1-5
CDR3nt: TGTGCCAGCAGTTACTCGACCGTGCGCAATCAGCCCCAGCATTTT
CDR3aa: CASSYSTVRNQPQHF

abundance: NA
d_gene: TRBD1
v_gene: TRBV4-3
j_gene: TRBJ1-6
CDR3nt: TGCGCCAGCAGCAACGGACAGGGGACTTATAATTCACCCCTCCACTTT
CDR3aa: CASSNGQGTYNSPLHF

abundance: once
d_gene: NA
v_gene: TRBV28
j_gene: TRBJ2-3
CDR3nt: TGTGCCAGCAAAAACACCGGGATATACACAGATACGCAGTATTTT
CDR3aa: CASKNTGIYTDTQYF

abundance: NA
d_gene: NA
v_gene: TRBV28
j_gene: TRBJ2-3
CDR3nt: TGTGCCAGCAGTTTGCAAGGGGGAGGAGCAGATACGCAGTATTTT
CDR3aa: CASSLQGGGADTQYF

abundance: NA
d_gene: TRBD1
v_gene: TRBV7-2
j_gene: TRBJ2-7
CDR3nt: TGTGCCAGCAGCTTAGGACCCGGGACAGCCTCCTACGAGCAGTACTTC
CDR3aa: CASSLGPGTASYEQYF

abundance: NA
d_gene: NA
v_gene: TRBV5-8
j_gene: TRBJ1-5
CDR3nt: TGTACCAGCAAGCGGACAGCTAGCAATCAGCCCCAGCATTTT
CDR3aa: CTSKRTASNQPQHF

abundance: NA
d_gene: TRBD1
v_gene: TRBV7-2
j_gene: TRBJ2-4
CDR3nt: TGTGCCAGCAGCCCCGGGACAGGGGGCGCTCAGTACTTC
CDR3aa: CASSPGTGGAQYF

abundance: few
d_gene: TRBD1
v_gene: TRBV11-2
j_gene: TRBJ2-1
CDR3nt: TGTGCCAGCAGCTCCGACATAACAGGGGGCCGGGGGCAGTTCTTC
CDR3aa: CASSSDITGGRGQFF

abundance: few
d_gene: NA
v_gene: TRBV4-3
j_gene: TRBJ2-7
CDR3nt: TGCGCCAGCAGCCAAGAGATAGGGGGGACCTACGGGCAGTACTTC
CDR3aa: CASSQEIGGTYGQYF

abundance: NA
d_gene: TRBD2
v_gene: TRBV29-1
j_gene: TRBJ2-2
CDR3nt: TGCACCGTTGGCCCGGGGACTAGCGGGGCCGGGGAGCTGTTTTTT
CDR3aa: CTVGPGTSGAGELFF